This TCR beta chain was sequenced in a study of T cell responses to AZD1222 COVID-19 vaccine. Study background: Doses given second, at about 4 or about 12 weeks, were pooled. Study conclusions and caveats: Reports indicate that nearly half of spike-specific TCRs are directed at unmutated variant regions.

The CDR3 contains 17 residues. Germline V gene lookup returns CDR1 LGHNA and CDR2 YNFKEQ. V shed 1 base and J 2 bases; nucleotides not matched to a gene: 7. Some clones are missing from TCRdb's copy, which holds only in-frame ones; the method was immunoSEQ multiplex PCR. This table has about 76,000 clones, roughly 88% appearing once. Comments on this clone: Its antigen is undetermined.

The specimen was peripheral blood, collected on day 0 of AZD1222 vaccination. The receptor's source is an adult in good health. This chain connects TRBV4-2 to TRBJ2-5; 10 bases map to TRBD2. Here the CDR3 DNA reads TGTGCCAGCAGCCAAGTGTCAGGACTAGCGGCTCAAGAGACCCAGTACTTC. Translating gives CASSQVSGLAAQETQYF.